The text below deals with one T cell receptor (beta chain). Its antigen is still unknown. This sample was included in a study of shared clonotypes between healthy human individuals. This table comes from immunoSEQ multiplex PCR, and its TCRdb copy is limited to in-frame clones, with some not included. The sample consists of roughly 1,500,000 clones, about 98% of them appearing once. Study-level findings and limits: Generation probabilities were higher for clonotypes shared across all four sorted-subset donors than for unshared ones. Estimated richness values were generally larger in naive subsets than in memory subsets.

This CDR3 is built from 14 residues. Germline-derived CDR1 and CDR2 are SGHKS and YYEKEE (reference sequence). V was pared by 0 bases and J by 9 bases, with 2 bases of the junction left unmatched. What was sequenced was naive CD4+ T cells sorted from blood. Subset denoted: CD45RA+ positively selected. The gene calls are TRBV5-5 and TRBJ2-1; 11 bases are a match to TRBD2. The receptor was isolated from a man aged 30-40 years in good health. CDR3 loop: CASSLELAGAEQFF. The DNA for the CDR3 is TGTGCCAGCAGCTTGGAACTAGCGGGAGCTGAGCAGTTCTTC.